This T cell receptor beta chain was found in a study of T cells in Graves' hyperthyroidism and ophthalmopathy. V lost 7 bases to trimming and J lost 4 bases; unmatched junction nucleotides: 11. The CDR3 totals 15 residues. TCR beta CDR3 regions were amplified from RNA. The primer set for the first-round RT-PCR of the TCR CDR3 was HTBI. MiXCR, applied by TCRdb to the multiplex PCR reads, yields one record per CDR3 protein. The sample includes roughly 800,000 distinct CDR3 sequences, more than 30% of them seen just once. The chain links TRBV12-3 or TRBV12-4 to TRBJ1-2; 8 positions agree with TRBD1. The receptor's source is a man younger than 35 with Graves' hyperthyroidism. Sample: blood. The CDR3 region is CASILAGTGLYGYTF. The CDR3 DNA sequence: TGTGCCAGCATCCTCGCTGGGACAGGCCTCTATGGCTACACCTTC.